The 16 T cell receptor beta chains given below trace back to one sample, sequenced in a study of T cell changes during pregnancy in multiple sclerosis. Only in-frame clones appear in the TCRdb table, and some are missing; sequencing was by immunoSEQ multiplex PCR. The sample has about 70,000 clones; about 91% are singletons. The source material was peripheral blood, sampled after pregnancy. All receptors come from a female donor with multiple sclerosis, enrolled in a pregnancy study.

This chain joins TRBV6-1 and TRBJ2-5, with 8 bases fitting TRBD1. In germline, CDR1 is MNHNS, CDR2 SASEGT. The CDR3 consists of 16 residues. V lost 4 bases, J lost 5 bases, and 12 bases stayed unmatched. The CDR3 spells CASSAGTGDGDETQYF. The CDR3 DNA is TGTGCCAGCAGTGCGGGGACAGGAGACGGCGACGAGACCCAGTACTTC.

This chain connects TRBV7-2 to TRBJ2-3; TRBD1 agrees at 7 bases. Germline V gene data show CDR1 as SGHTA and CDR2 as FQGNSA. Germline trimming cut 5 bases from V and 2 bases from J; bases unmatched to any gene: 13. The CDR3 is 17 residues long. This CDR3 is CASSAPPWDSNTDTQYF. Here the CDR3 DNA reads TGTGCCAGCAGCGCACCTCCCTGGGACAGTAACACAGATACGCAGTATTTT.

This chain links TRBV7-9 with TRBJ1-2, with TRBD1 matching 7 bases. This CDR3 comprises 13 residues. CDR1 and CDR2 (germline): SEHNR, FQNEAQ (reference sequence). After removal of 0 bases from V and 6 bases from J, the junction contained 1 base not matched to a gene. The CDR3 nucleotides read TGTGCCAGCAGCTTAGCAGGGGGCCATGGCTACACCTTC. Protein: CASSLAGGHGYTF. Drawing the rest from reference TRBV7-9 and TRBJ1-2, the complete variable domain is DTGVSQNPRHKITKRGQNVTFRCDPISEHNRLYWYRQTLGQGPEFLTYFQNEAQLEKSRLLSDRFSAERPKGSFSTLEIQRTEQGDSAMYLCASSLAGGHGYTFGSGTRLTVV.

Turning to this clone: Within the sample, other DNA sequences also encode this same CDR3. The rearrangement uses TRBV5-1 and TRBJ2-5, with D perhaps TRBD2 (5 bases). Germline lookup yields CDR1 SGHRS and CDR2 YFSETQ. This CDR3 contains 13 residues. V was cut by 4 bases and J by 5 bases, with 12 bases left in between. The CDR3 protein is CASSPDRGETQYF. CDR3 nucleotides: TGCGCCAGCAGCCCGGACCGGGGTGAGACCCAGTACTTC.

The chain joins TRBV28 to TRBJ2-1, with 13 bases matching TRBD2. Losses at the gene ends were 5 bases for V and 6 bases for J; bases not matched to a gene: 7. The CDR3 length is 16 residues. Germline V CDR1 and CDR2: MDHEN, SYDVKM. CDR3 sequence (DNA): TGTGCCAGCAGTACTAGCGGGAGGGGTACCCCCAATGAGCAGTTCTTC. Its protein is CASSTSGRGTPNEQFF.

DNA of the CDR3: TGCGCCAGCAGTCAATCTCTATATAAGGGGGCGCGTGGAAACACCATATATTTT. Translation: CASSQSLYKGARGNTIYF. This chain links TRBV23-1 with TRBJ1-3, with 7 bases matching TRBD1. TRBV23-1 is an open reading frame whose function is uncertain. The trim removed 0 bases at V and 3 bases at J, leaving 11 bases unmatched. The CDR3 has 18 residues.

The chain joins TRBV5-8 to TRBJ1-2; tentative D call: TRBD1 (6 bases). Trimming shortened V by 2 bases and J by 8 bases, and 13 bases separated the two germline ends. The CDR3 has 13 residues. The germline V gene encodes CDR1 SGHTS and CDR2 YDEGEE. In DNA form, the CDR3 reads TGTGCCAGCAGCTTTTCAGGGGCAGGAGGCTACACCTTC. The encoded protein is CASSFSGAGGYTF.

DNA for the CDR3: TGCGCCAGCAGCTTGTCTGTGGGAGGGCAGTACGAGCAGTACTTC. The encoded protein is CASSLSVGGQYEQYF. V usage is TRBV5-1 and J usage is TRBJ2-7, with 7 positions matching TRBD2. This CDR3 has 15 amino acids. V was pared by 1 base and J by 4 bases, with 8 bases of the junction left unmatched. Looked up from germline, CDR1 is SGHRS and CDR2 is YFSETQ.

The gene calls are TRBV29-1 and TRBJ2-2; 14 bases match TRBD2. Trimming removed 4 bases from V and 1 base from J; junction bases left unmatched: 5. The germline gives CDR1 SQVTM, CDR2 ANQGSEA. The CDR3 is 17 residues long. CDR3 nucleotide sequence: TGCAGCGTTGGGGGACTAGCGGGAGCCCAGAACACCGGGGAGCTGTTTTTT. Translating it yields CSVGGLAGAQNTGELFF.

This rearrangement joins TRBV4-2 to TRBJ2-1; D is uncertain. With 1 base removed from V and 8 bases from J, the gap between germline ends came to 6 bases. This CDR3 spans 12 amino acids. Germline CDR1 is LGHNA and CDR2 is YNFKEQ. The CDR3 is CASSQVIDEQFF. As DNA, the CDR3 is TGTGCCAGCAGCCAAGTAATCGATGAGCAGTTCTTC.

This chain joins TRBV10-3 and TRBJ2-7, with 13 positions matching TRBD2. From germline, CDR1 is ENHRY and CDR2 SYGVKD. This CDR3 region has 16 residues. Germline trimming cut 2 bases from V and 4 bases from J; bases unmatched to any gene: 5. CDR3 bases: TGTGCCATCAGTGAGCCCACTAGCGGGAGGGCTTACGAGCAGTACTTC. Its protein is CAISEPTSGRAYEQYF.

V gene TRBV5-6 combines with J gene TRBJ1-5, with D possibly matching TRBD1 (5 bases). V dropped 2 bases and J dropped 5 bases, with 8 bases sitting between them. The CDR3 has 13 amino acids. Germline V lookup: CDR1 SGHDT, CDR2 YYEEEE. CDR3 amino acids: CASSLGVDQPQHF. In DNA, the CDR3 is TGTGCCAGCAGCTTAGGGGTCGATCAGCCCCAGCATTTT.

The chain combines TRBV7-9 with TRBJ2-7; D is perhaps TRBD1 (5 bases). Between the trimmed V and J ends, which lost 5 bases and 5 bases, there was a span of 10 bases. There are 12 residues in the CDR3. Germline V lookup: CDR1 SEHNR, CDR2 FQNEAQ (reference sequence). The CDR3 loop is CASSAQADEQYF. The CDR3 DNA reads TGTGCCAGCAGCGCACAGGCGGACGAGCAGTACTTC.

The CDR3 DNA follows: TGCGCCAGCAGTAGGGGGCTAGATGGAAACACCATATATTTT. Translating gives CASSRGLDGNTIYF. This rearrangement joins TRBV10-2 to TRBJ1-3; TRBD1 matches 7 bases. Unmatched junction bases numbered 4, after V lost 5 bases and J lost 3 bases. Germline V gene data show CDR1 as WSHSY and CDR2 as SAAADI. The CDR3 consists of 14 residues.

The chain combines TRBV18 with TRBJ2-7, with a possible D match to TRBD2 (5 bases). CDR1 is KGHSH, CDR2 LQKENI, per germline. Between the trimmed V and J ends, which lost 2 bases and 4 bases, there was a span of 6 bases. CDR3 length equals 12 residues. The CDR3 coding sequence is TGTGCCAGCTCACCAGCGGGTTACGAGCAGTACTTC. Encoded protein: CASSPAGYEQYF.

The chain carries TRBV18 and TRBJ2-2; TRBD2 is a possible D gene (6 bases). CDR3 length: 15 residues. Germline-derived CDR1 and CDR2 are KGHSH and LQKENI. V lost 3 bases and J 6 bases, leaving 14 bases between the germline ends. The CDR3 loop reads CASSPNTGAPGELFF. The CDR3 region has the DNA TGTGCCAGCTCACCCAATACGGGAGCCCCCGGGGAGCTGTTTTTT.